The T cell receptor beta chain described here comes from a study of blood T cell repertoires in COVID-19 (dated by TCRdb to 2018 to 2020). As for the study more broadly: Collaborator samples came from the United States, Italy and Spain and covered acute and convalescent phases of COVID-19. The prospective study material was composed of cDNA or gDNA derived from T cells, B-cell-depleted T cells, or PBMCs. Deeply sampled blood TCRbeta repertoires from subjects exposed to, actively infected with, or recovered from COVID-19 were included in the dataset. The repertoires were released in a freely available public database intended as a resource for research on the immune response to SARS-CoV-2. Samples were obtained from the ongoing ImmuneRACE study (first 160 participants) and from 1,254 subjects provided by 6 global collaborators. A de-identified subject ID, COVID-19 status, age in years and sex were almost always included in the sample metadata. Where available, HLA class I and class II types were obtained from metadata supplied by the sample provider rather than from assay-based typing.

Participants in the prospective study were enrolled through a virtual design, were aged 18 to 89 years, and lived in roughly 25 United States geographic areas. In the prospective study, cohorts were assigned on the basis of participant-reported clinical history obtained from a screening survey and a study questionnaire. Recovered participants in ImmuneRACE Cohort 3 were defined as having two consecutive negative NP/OP PCR tests, clearance from a healthcare professional, or resolution of symptoms. In the prospective study, whole blood, serum and a nasopharyngeal or oropharyngeal swab were collected from each participant by mobile phlebotomists. Additional blood draws and questionnaires over an approximately two-month period could optionally be provided by prospective study participants. Before DNA extraction, prospective study blood samples were shipped either frozen or at room temperature. TCRbeta CDR3 regions were amplified from genomic DNA by means of the immunoSEQ Assay, a bias-controlled multiplex PCR. Concerning the study's data processing: The number of nucleated cells in each sample was estimated by amplification of reference gene primers within the assay. To quantify the absolute abundance of each unique TCRbeta CDR3 rearrangement, sequence reads were collapsed and filtered. For each sample, productive Simpson clonality was calculated as the square root of Simpson's diversity index across productive rearrangements. The table was pulled from immuneACCESS by TCRdb, which kept in-frame rearrangements only. Such tables lose some clones; where checked, under half of the loss comes from unresolved V genes, and the rest has no known cause. For V, J and clone size, that table is used; D and trimming come from the DNA. The table for this sample lists 300,000 to 350,000 clones; approximately 85% of them were counted only once. In total, the top ten clones hold about 2% of the sample.

As regards this clone: Its antigen target is currently unknown. Base qualities are not at hand, and no much larger clone is one base apart.

Reading from cysteine to phenylalanine, the CDR3 counts 13 amino acids. Only the CDR3 portion is preserved as DNA: 39 bases, with reading frame beginning at the first base. The germline V end is reduced by 7 bases and the J end by 3 bases; junction bases left unmatched: 6. The germline V gene provides CDR1 SQVTM and CDR2 ANQGSEA. What the study reported, not specific to this receptor: The amount of clinical and demographic metadata varied by source and participant and was provided uncurated.

The TCR sequence derives from a man between 25 and 39 years old who had recovered from COVID-19. Sample: PBMCs or T cells enriched from blood (not recorded which). The chain was built from TRBV29-1 and TRBJ1-3; the central 7 bases match TRBD1. The nucleotide sequence is TGCAGCGGGCGGACAGGTAGTGGAAACACCATATATTTT. Its protein product is CSGRTGSGNTIYF.